The clone carrying this TCR beta chain was seen a single time. As originally analysed: Estimated nucleated cell counts came from reference gene primer amplification. Data came from immunoSEQ multiplex PCR; TCRdb stores just in-frame clones and leaves some out. V, J and clone size are those of that table, while D and trimming were read from the DNA. The table shows more than 95,000 clones, with over 70% occurring only once. This record comes from a study of blood T cell repertoires in COVID-19. Overall study context: Sites in the United States, Italy and Spain provided acute and convalescent COVID-19 samples.

V trimming: 5 bases; J trimming: 12 bases; junction bases outside the gene matches: 11. Germline V gene data show CDR1 as MNHEY and CDR2 as SMNVEV (reference sequence). This CDR3 comprises 13 residues. V gene TRBV27 combines with J gene TRBJ2-7; 9 bases are a match to TRBD1. The sequencing input was peripheral blood. The clonotype was recovered from an elderly man with active or convalescent COVID-19. The CDR3 region has the DNA TGTGCCAGCAGTCTCCGACAGGGGGATGTCCCGTACTTC. Amino acids: CASSLRQGDVPYF.